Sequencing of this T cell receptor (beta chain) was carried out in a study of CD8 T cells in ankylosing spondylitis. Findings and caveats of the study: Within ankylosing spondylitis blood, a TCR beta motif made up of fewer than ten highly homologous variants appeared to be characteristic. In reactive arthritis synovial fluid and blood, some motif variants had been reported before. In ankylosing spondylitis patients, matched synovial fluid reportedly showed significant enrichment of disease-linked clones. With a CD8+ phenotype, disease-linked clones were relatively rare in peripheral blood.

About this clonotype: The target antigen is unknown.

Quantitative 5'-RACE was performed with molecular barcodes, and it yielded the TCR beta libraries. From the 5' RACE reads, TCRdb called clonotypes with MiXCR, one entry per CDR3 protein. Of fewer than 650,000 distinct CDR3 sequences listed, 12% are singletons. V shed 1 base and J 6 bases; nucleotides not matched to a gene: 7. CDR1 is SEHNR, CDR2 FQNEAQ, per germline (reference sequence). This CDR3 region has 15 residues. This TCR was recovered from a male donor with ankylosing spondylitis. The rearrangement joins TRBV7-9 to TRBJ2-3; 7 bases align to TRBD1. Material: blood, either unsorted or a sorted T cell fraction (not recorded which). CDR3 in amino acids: CASSLGGQTSDTQYF. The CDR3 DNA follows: TGTGCCAGCAGCTTAGGGGGACAGACCTCCGATACGCAGTATTTT.